This passage covers 5 T cell receptor beta chains from one sample sequenced in a study of shared clonotypes between healthy human individuals. Sequenced by immunoSEQ multiplex PCR; TCRdb stores in-frame clones only, minus some. This sample has over a million clones, with 95% to 97% found just once. Input material: naive CD4+ T cells sorted from blood. Specified subset: CD45RA+ positively selected. The receptors come from a man aged 30 to 39 in good health.

The rearrangement links TRBV7-3 to TRBJ2-1; 7 bases agree with TRBD2. Per germline, CDR1 SGHTA and CDR2 FQGTGA. V was clipped by 3 bases and J by 6 bases; unmatched bases: 8. This CDR3 comprises 15 residues. The CDR3 region has the DNA TGTGCCAGCAGCTTTGGCGGGAGCTTAGCCAATGAGCAGTTCTTC. It translates to CASSFGGSLANEQFF. Together with reference TRBV7-3 and TRBJ2-1, the CDR3 gives the full variable domain: GAGVSQTPSNKVTEKGKYVELRCDPISGHTALYWYRQSLGQGPEFLIYFQGTGAADDSGLPNDRFFAVRPEGSVSTLKIQRTERGDSAVYLCASSFGGSLANEQFFGPGTRLTVL.

The V call is TRBV5-4, the J call TRBJ2-1; the match to TRBD2 covers 8 bases. Germline trimming cut 2 bases from V and 7 bases from J; bases unmatched to any gene: 11. Germline CDR1 reads SGHNT; CDR2 reads YYREEE (reference sequence). The CDR3 extends over 16 amino acids. CDR3 in amino acids: CASSLPGTRGSNEQFF. As DNA, the CDR3 is TGTGCCAGCAGCTTACCCGGGACTAGGGGGTCGAATGAGCAGTTCTTC.

J is TRBJ2-3 and V is TRBV9, with 7 bases matching TRBD2. J was trimmed by 1 base and V by 0 bases; bases with no gene match: 5. The germline gives CDR1 SGDLS, CDR2 YYNGEE. This CDR3 has 16 amino acids. As DNA, the CDR3 is TGTGCCAGCAGCGTAGACGGGAGGCGGGGCACAGATACGCAGTATTTT. This codes for CASSVDGRRGTDTQYF.

The CDR3 reads CASSGQRNTEAFF. The CDR3 DNA is TGTGCCAGCTCAGGACAGAGGAACACTGAAGCTTTCTTT. This rearrangement joins TRBV18 to TRBJ1-1, with D maybe TRBD1 (6 bases). The ends were cut back, 5 bases at V and 1 base at J, with 8 bases in the middle. Per the germline V gene, CDR1 is KGHSH and CDR2 is LQKENI. This CDR3 spans 13 amino acids.

The CDR3 reads CASSVTGLAGDTQYF. The CDR3 nucleotides are TGTGCCAGCAGCGTTACGGGACTAGCGGGAGATACGCAGTATTTT. V is TRBV9 and J is TRBJ2-3, with TRBD2 identical over 12 bases. Trimming at V came to 2 bases and at J to 5 bases, leaving 3 bases not matched to a gene. Looked up from germline, CDR1 is SGDLS and CDR2 is YYNGEE. CDR3 length: 15 residues. Full variable domain (rest looked up from reference TRBV9 and TRBJ2-3): DSGVTQTPKHLITATGQRVTLRCSPRSGDLSVYWYQQSLDQGLQFLIQYYNGEERAKGNILERFSAQQFPDLHSELNLSSLELGDSALYFCASSVTGLAGDTQYFGPGTRLTVL.